The clone carrying this T cell receptor beta chain appeared once. This sample is part of a study of control samples from healthy donors and cancer patients. TCRdb keeps only in-frame clones here, not all; method: immunoSEQ multiplex PCR. The sample has 200,000 to 250,000 clones; around 94% are singletons. The junction had 6 bases not matched to a gene; V was cut back by 0 bases and J by 2 bases. CDR3 length: 16 amino acids. Germline V lookup: CDR1 SGHRS, CDR2 YFSETQ. The rearrangement links TRBV5-1 to TRBJ2-3, with TRBD2 identical over 7 bases. This clonotype was obtained from a man aged 45 to 65 in good health. The sample taken for sequencing was blood. The CDR3, as DNA: TGCGCCAGCAGCTTGGCCCCAGCGGGGACCACAGATACGCAGTATTTT. This translates into CASSLAPAGTTDTQYF.